Below are 5 T cell receptor beta chains sequenced from a single sample in a study of cytomegalovirus exposure and HLA in healthy donors. The PCR contained 60 Vbeta and 13 Jbeta primers. Profiling relied on immunoSEQ multiplex PCR, and the TCRdb table lists in-frame clones only, not all of them. Counted here are some 190,000 clones, 83% occurring once; the ten biggest clones make up more than 1.5%. Sequenced sample: PBMCs. Source of these receptors: a man aged 40-55 years in good health and CMV-seropositive.

The chain has TRBV30 and TRBJ2-7, with TRBD2 as a possible D gene (6 bases). Germline values: CDR1 GTSNPN, CDR2 SVGIG (reference sequence). CDR3 length: 13 residues. V was pared by 0 bases and J by 6 bases, with 12 bases between. For the CDR3, the DNA is TGTGCCTGGAGTGTGCGGGGACCGAGCGAGCAGTACTTC. This encodes CAWSVRGPSEQYF.

This clone turned up a few times. The chain links TRBV29-1 to TRBJ1-2, with TRBD1 matching over 7 bases. The junction had 6 bases not matched to a gene; V was cut back by 7 bases and J by 1 base. Germline V lookup: CDR1 SQVTM, CDR2 ANQGSEA. The CDR3 runs to 13 residues. The CDR3 reads CSASGQLNYGYTF. The CDR3 coding sequence is TGCAGCGCTTCGGGACAGCTTAACTATGGCTACACCTTC.

The chain carries TRBV5-6 and TRBJ2-7; 9 bases match TRBD2. CDR1 and CDR2 (germline): SGHDT, YYEEEE. The CDR3 runs 15 residues. Unmatched junction bases numbered 5, after V lost 4 bases and J lost 0 bases. CDR3 sequence (DNA): TGTGCCAGCAGCCGGACTAGCGCCGACTCCTACGAGCAGTACTTC. Encoded protein: CASSRTSADSYEQYF.

The chain combines TRBV7-7 with TRBJ2-2; no reliable D call. V was trimmed by 5 bases and J by 4 bases, leaving 11 bases between them. CDR1 SSHAT and CDR2 FNYEAQ come from the germline V gene (reference sequence). The CDR3 covers 14 residues. The CDR3 sequence is CASSPSSSTGELFF. The CDR3, as DNA: TGTGCCAGCAGCCCCAGTAGCTCCACCGGGGAGCTGTTTTTT.

This chain links TRBV4-2 with TRBJ2-1, with D perhaps TRBD2 (5 bases). The V gene's germline CDR1 is LGHNA and CDR2 YNFKEQ. Trimming took 3 bases from V and 2 from J, leaving 11 bases between them. The length of the CDR3 is 15 residues. The CDR3 region has the DNA TGTGCCAGCAGCCATGACAAGCGGACCTACAATGAGCAGTTCTTC. This gives the protein CASSHDKRTYNEQFF.